Below, 23 T cell receptor beta chains from the same sample are listed, as sequenced in a study of technical replicates of blood from a few donors. This table comes from immunoSEQ multiplex PCR, and its TCRdb copy is limited to in-frame clones, with some not included. Here the sample spans 70,000 to 80,000 clones, about 96% being singletons. What was sequenced was T cells isolated from PBMCs. The receptor set was obtained from a human donor in good health.

This clone was counted a single time. The chain is built from TRBV19 and TRBJ1-5; no firm D call. The germline V gene has CDR1 LNHDA and CDR2 SQIVND (reference sequence). This CDR3 has 15 amino acids. Trimming shortened V by 5 bases and J by 0 bases, and 11 bases separated the two germline ends. CDR3 loop: CASSPAGRSNQPQHF. The CDR3 DNA sequence: TGTGCCAGTAGTCCAGCGGGCCGTAGCAATCAGCCCCAGCATTTT.

The gene calls are TRBV4-1 and TRBJ1-6; D might be TRBD1 (6 bases). The CDR3 loop spans 17 amino acids. V gave up 3 bases and J gave up 1 base, with 13 bases separating them. The germline gives CDR1 MGHRA, CDR2 YSYEKL. The chain's CDR3 is CASSHYRDRSYNSPLHF. CDR3 DNA: TGCGCCAGCAGCCATTACAGGGATAGGTCCTATAATTCACCCCTCCACTTT.

V is TRBV7-8 and J is TRBJ2-7; no clear D gene. Germline lookup yields CDR1 SGHVS and CDR2 FQNEAQ. V was pared by 8 bases and J by 3 bases, with 14 bases between. This CDR3 has 13 residues. This CDR3 reads CASRPYGGYEQYF. In nucleotides, the CDR3 is TGTGCCAGCCGCCCCTATGGCGGCTACGAGCAGTACTTC.

This chain connects TRBV4-1 to TRBJ1-1, with a possible D match to TRBD1 (5 bases). Trimming removed 0 bases at V and 2 bases at J, with 10 bases between. The CDR3 is 15 amino acids. CDR1 and CDR2 (germline): MGHRA, YSYEKL. The CDR3 DNA follows: TGCGCCAGCAGCCAAGAATGGGGCTCAAACACTGAAGCTTTCTTT. It is translated as CASSQEWGSNTEAFF.

This clone has only a few counts. J is TRBJ1-5 and V is TRBV7-2; D gene unclear. Trimming cost V 3 bases and J 3 bases, with 6 bases left between them. The CDR3 has 13 residues. CDR1 and CDR2 from the germline V gene are SGHTA and FQGNSA. CDR3 loop: CASSLEFNQPQHF. As DNA, the CDR3 is TGTGCCAGCAGCTTGGAGTTCAATCAGCCCCAGCATTTT.

V usage is TRBV10-3 and J usage is TRBJ1-1, with D tentatively TRBD1 (6 bases). The CDR3 is made up of 14 amino acids. Germline V CDR1 and CDR2: ENHRY, SYGVKD. The V end lost 6 bases, the J end lost 2 bases, and 13 bases lay between the germline ends. CDR3: CAISLQGSNTEAFF. The CDR3 nucleotides read TGTGCCATCAGCCTACAGGGCTCCAACACTGAAGCTTTCTTT.

The chain uses TRBV28 and TRBJ2-7; a weak D match, TRBD1 (5 bases). CDR3 size: 15 residues. Germline values: CDR1 MDHEN, CDR2 SYDVKM. V gave up 7 bases and J gave up 4 bases, with 20 bases separating them. CDR3 residues: CASIDSKNNLYEQYF. The CDR3 nucleotides read TGTGCCAGCATTGACAGTAAAAACAACCTTTACGAGCAGTACTTC.

The V call is TRBV28, the J call TRBJ2-6; D perhaps matches TRBD1 (6 bases). The CDR3 has 16 residues. The germline V gene has CDR1 MDHEN and CDR2 SYDVKM. V was cut by 6 bases and J by 2 bases, with 14 bases left in between. The CDR3 nucleotides read TGTGCCAGCAGGACCCCCCCAGGGGCTGGGGCCAACGTCCTGACTTTC. Translating it yields CASRTPPGAGANVLTF.

In its sample, this clone was seen once. The J gene is TRBJ2-5, the V gene TRBV4-1, with 7 bases that match TRBD2. The CDR3 contains 19 residues. J was trimmed by 1 base and V by 1 base; bases with no gene match: 15. Germline CDR1 and CDR2: MGHRA and YSYEKL. CDR3: CASSQGNSAGVISQETQYF. The CDR3 DNA sequence: TGCGCCAGCAGCCAAGGTAACTCGGCGGGAGTGATTAGCCAAGAGACCCAGTACTTC.

J is TRBJ2-2 and V is TRBV7-3; 10 bases match TRBD2. The CDR3 loop spans 19 amino acids. V gave up 0 bases and J gave up 1 base; unmatched junction bases: 8. Per the germline V gene, CDR1 is SGHTA and CDR2 is FQGTGA. CDR3 DNA: TGTGCCAGCAGCTTAACGGGGCCCCGGACTAGCGGGAACACCGGGGAGCTGTTTTTT. Its translation is CASSLTGPRTSGNTGELFF. The full variable domain, in which reference TRBV7-3 and TRBJ2-2 provide the parts outside the CDR3, is GAGVSQTPSNKVTEKGKYVELRCDPISGHTALYWYRQSLGQGPEFLIYFQGTGAADDSGLPNDRFFAVRPEGSVSTLKIQRTERGDSAVYLCASSLTGPRTSGNTGELFFGEGSRLTVL.

The V and J genes are TRBV7-8 and TRBJ1-2; TRBD1 is a possible D gene (5 bases). Per the germline V gene, CDR1 is SGHVS and CDR2 is FQNEAQ. The CDR3 totals 15 residues. V was cut by 8 bases and J by 6 bases, with 22 bases left in between. The CDR3 protein is CASGNPGGGNHGYTF. CDR3 in DNA: TGTGCCAGCGGCAACCCGGGCGGGGGGAATCATGGCTACACCTTC. The whole variable domain, filled in from reference TRBV7-8 and TRBJ1-2, reads GAGVSQSPRYKVAKRGQDVALRCDPISGHVSLFWYQQALGQGPEFLTYFQNEAQLDKSGLPSDRFFAERPEGSVSTLKIQRTQQEDSAVYLCASGNPGGGNHGYTFGSGTRLTVV.

The chain has TRBV28 and TRBJ1-2; the match to TRBD1 covers 8 bases. Germline values: CDR1 MDHEN, CDR2 SYDVKM. CDR3 size: 12 residues. The trim removed 8 bases at V and 4 bases at J, leaving 3 bases unmatched. CDR3 DNA sequence: TGTGCCAGCCGGACAGGGAGCTATGGCTACACCTTC. It codes for CASRTGSYGYTF.

The rearrangement links TRBV4-1 to TRBJ2-1, with D possibly being TRBD1 (5 bases). The CDR3 consists of 16 residues. Germline CDR1 MGHRA, CDR2 YSYEKL. Trimming took 5 bases from V and 2 from J, leaving 16 bases between them. CDR3 DNA sequence: TGCGCCAGCAGCGAAACGAAAGGGGCAACCTACAATGAGCAGTTCTTC. Its protein product is CASSETKGATYNEQFF.

The V gene is TRBV5-1, the J gene TRBJ2-5; TRBD2 agrees at 13 bases. V gave up 0 bases and J gave up 3 bases; unmatched junction bases: 2. This CDR3 has 16 residues. CDR1 is SGHRS, CDR2 YFSETQ, per germline. The DNA of the CDR3 is TGCGCCAGCAGCTTGGTACTAGCGGGGGGGAAAGAGACCCAGTACTTC. Translation: CASSLVLAGGKETQYF.

The rearrangement links TRBV5-1 to TRBJ1-2; 7 nucleotides match TRBD1. CDR1 and CDR2 from the germline V gene are SGHRS and YFSETQ. The CDR3 extends over 14 amino acids. The V and J ends lost 2 bases and 3 bases, in that order; junction bases with no gene match: 4. The CDR3 spells CASSLGQEHYGYTF. In DNA form, the CDR3 reads TGCGCCAGCAGCTTAGGACAGGAGCACTATGGCTACACCTTC.

The chain carries TRBV13 and TRBJ1-4; 12 nucleotides match TRBD1. The V and J ends lost 8 bases and 6 bases, in that order; junction bases with no gene match: 10. CDR3 length: 16 residues. Germline-derived CDR1 and CDR2 are PRHDT and FYEKMQ (reference sequence). CDR3 DNA sequence: TGTGCCAGCGCCGGGACAGGGGGCGCTTGGGATGAAAAACTGTTTTTT. It yields the protein CASAGTGGAWDEKLFF.

V is TRBV11-2 and J is TRBJ2-3; TRBD2 matches at 7 bases. Germline-derived CDR1 and CDR2 are SGHAT and FQNNGV. J gave up 0 bases and V 0 bases, and 9 bases lay outside the gene matches. The CDR3 is 18 amino acids. CDR3 sequence (DNA): TGTGCCAGCAGCTTAGACCCGGGATTCGGGGGGAGCACAGATACGCAGTATTTT. Protein product: CASSLDPGFGGSTDTQYF.

The V and J genes are TRBV11-2 and TRBJ2-3, with TRBD2 matching over 7 bases. This CDR3 is built from 15 residues. V lost 3 bases to trimming and J lost 5 bases; unmatched junction nucleotides: 8. The germline V gene encodes CDR1 SGHAT and CDR2 FQNNGV. Here the CDR3 reads CASSFQRGIRDTQYF. The CDR3, as DNA: TGTGCCAGCAGCTTCCAGCGGGGTATTAGAGATACGCAGTATTTT.

CDR3 coding DNA: TGCAGCGTCCTAGCGGGGCTGAGCTCCTACAATGAGCAGTTCTTC. Protein sequence: CSVLAGLSSYNEQFF. The chain uses TRBV29-1 and TRBJ2-1; 9 bases are a match to TRBD2. This CDR3 comprises 15 residues. CDR1 SQVTM and CDR2 ANQGSEA come from the germline V gene. Germline trimming cut 6 bases from V and 0 bases from J; bases unmatched to any gene: 6.

The chain links TRBV27 to TRBJ2-5; a weak D match, TRBD1 (5 bases). The germline gives CDR1 MNHEY, CDR2 SMNVEV (reference sequence). The CDR3 spans 14 residues. With 3 bases removed from V and 1 base from J, the gap between germline ends came to 9 bases. The CDR3 here is CASSFRQTQETQYF. CDR3 nucleotide sequence: TGTGCCAGCAGTTTCAGACAGACCCAAGAGACCCAGTACTTC.

The chain recombines TRBV28 with TRBJ1-2; no clear D gene. Germline V gene lookup returns CDR1 MDHEN and CDR2 SYDVKM. This CDR3 has 14 amino acids. The V and J ends lost 6 bases and 2 bases respectively, with 13 bases between them. The CDR3 loop reads CASRTRTENYGYTF. Here the CDR3 DNA reads TGTGCCAGCAGAACTAGGACGGAGAACTATGGCTACACCTTC.

The rearrangement links TRBV19 to TRBJ1-5; tentative D call: TRBD1 (5 bases). Trimming left V 7 bases short and J 3 bases short, with 19 bases between. Per germline, CDR1 LNHDA and CDR2 SQIVND (reference sequence). The CDR3 sequence is 16 residues long. The CDR3 protein is CASIGPRQNLNQPQHF. CDR3 DNA: TGTGCCAGTATCGGCCCCAGACAGAACCTCAATCAGCCCCAGCATTTT.

This clone was counted only a few times. The chain uses TRBV4-1 and TRBJ1-4, with TRBD1 matching over 7 bases. This CDR3 is 17 amino acids long. Germline V gene lookup returns CDR1 MGHRA and CDR2 YSYEKL. The J segment lost 5 bases and the V segment lost 4 bases, leaving 13 bases of the junction unmatched. The CDR3 reads CASSRQGLIPWNEKLFF. The CDR3 DNA reads as TGCGCCAGCAGCCGACAGGGTTTAATCCCCTGGAATGAAAAACTGTTTTTT.